These 28 T cell receptor beta chains originate from one sample sequenced in a study of T-cell reconstitution after alpha-beta-depleted transplantation in children. As it was prepared, the TCRbeta library received unique molecular identifiers. TCRdb called the PCR reads again in MiXCR, with one record for every CDR3 protein. Here the sample spans about 290,000 distinct CDR3 sequences, about 9.5% being singletons. The source material was PBMCs, sampled before TCRalphabeta/CD19-depleted stem cell transplant. Receptor source: a boy under two years old with acute myeloid leukemia, due to receive a stem cell transplant.

At least ten counts were recorded for this clonotype. The J gene is TRBJ2-7, the V gene TRBV20-1, with D perhaps TRBD1 or TRBD2 (5 bases each). V gave up 3 bases and J gave up 2 bases, with 11 bases separating them. This CDR3 region has 13 residues. Germline V CDR1 and CDR2: DFQATT, SNEGSKA (reference sequence). The CDR3, as DNA: TGCAGTGCTAGTTGGGGGAACACCTACGAGCAGTACTTC. This translates into CSASWGNTYEQYF.

Many counts were recorded for this clonotype. The chain has TRBV5-6 and TRBJ2-2; tentative D call: TRBD1 (6 bases). CDR1 is SGHDT and CDR2 is YYEEEE in the germline V gene. V lost 6 bases, J lost 0 bases, and 9 bases lay in between. This CDR3 region has 14 residues. The CDR3 DNA reads TGTGCCAGCACCACAGGGCCGAACACCGGGGAGCTGTTTTTT. Translation gives CASTTGPNTGELFF. Variable domain in full (rest from reference TRBV5-6 and TRBJ2-2): DAGVTQSPTHLIKTRGQQVTLRCSPKSGHDTVSWYQQALGQGPQFIFQYYEEEERQRGNFPDRFSGHQFPNYSSELNVNALLLGDSALYLCASTTGPNTGELFFGEGSRLTVL.

This clonotype was seen ten or more times. The chain couples TRBV5-4 to TRBJ1-3; TRBD1 aligns across 7 bases. The germline V gene has CDR1 SGHNT and CDR2 YYREEE (reference sequence). V lost 0 bases and J lost 0; bases outside the gene matches: 3. There are 16 residues in the CDR3. CDR3 protein: CASSLGGQFSGNTIYF. The CDR3 region has the DNA TGTGCCAGCAGCTTGGGGGGACAGTTCTCTGGAAACACCATATATTTT.

The table lists this clonotype with many counts. The chain employs TRBV19 and TRBJ2-5; the D call may be TRBD1 or TRBD2 (6 bases each). Trimming took off 3 bases at V and 0 bases at J, with 17 bases between the two ends. The V gene's germline CDR1 is LNHDA and CDR2 SQIVND (reference sequence). The length of the CDR3 is 17 residues. In DNA form, the CDR3 reads TGTGCCAGTAGTATTGCCGGGGGCAGGTCGTACCAAGAGACCCAGTACTTC. Encoded protein: CASSIAGGRSYQETQYF.

This chain links TRBV28 with TRBJ2-7; tentative D call: TRBD2 (6 bases). Germline assignment: CDR1 MDHEN and CDR2 SYDVKM. This CDR3 has 12 amino acids. Trimming left V 6 bases short and J 5 bases short, with 11 bases between. The CDR3 region is CASSRRDDEQYF. In nucleotides, the CDR3 is TGTGCCAGCAGCCGGAGGGATGACGAGCAGTACTTC.

The chain carries TRBV5-8 and TRBJ1-2, with TRBD1 as a possible D gene (5 bases). The germline CDR1 and CDR2 sequences are SGHTS and YDEGEE. The CDR3 contains 13 residues. The ends were cut back, 5 bases at V and 4 bases at J, with 12 bases in the middle. Here the CDR3 reads CASRRQILYGYTF. CDR3 bases: TGTGCCAGCAGGAGACAGATTCTCTATGGCTACACCTTC.

This clonotype has just a few counts. This chain connects TRBV20-1 to TRBJ2-7, with D possibly being TRBD1 (6 bases). Germline assignment: CDR1 DFQATT and CDR2 SNEGSKA (reference sequence). This CDR3 spans 13 amino acids. Trimming removed 1 base at V and 6 bases at J, with 13 bases between. The CDR3 DNA sequence: TGCAGTGCTAGAGGTCCAGGGGTGAGCGAGCAGTACTTC. It yields the protein CSARGPGVSEQYF.

This clonotype showed up many times. Compared with germline, one end of the junction differs, possibly owing to a read error. The V and J genes are TRBV7-7 and TRBJ2-5; D remains unclear. The CDR3 extends over 13 amino acids. Germline loops: CDR1 SSHAT, CDR2 FNYEAQ (reference sequence). CDR3 coding DNA: TGTGCTAGCAGCTTAGTGCCACAAGAGACCCAGTACTTC. This encodes CASSLVPQETQYF. Complete variable domain (other parts from reference TRBV7-7 and TRBJ2-5): GAGVSQSPRYKVTKRGQDVTLRCDPISSHATLYWYQQALGQGPEFLTYFNYEAQPDKSGLPSDRFSAERPEGSISTLTIQRTEQRDSAMYRCASSLVPQETQYFGPGTRLLVL.

J is TRBJ2-5 and V is TRBV29-1; TRBD2 matches at 9 bases. Germline CDR1 is SQVTM and CDR2 is ANQGSEA. The CDR3 runs 14 residues. V lost 2 bases to trimming and J lost 3 bases; unmatched junction nucleotides: 4. CDR3: CSVETLAGKETQYF. The CDR3 DNA reads as TGCAGCGTTGAAACCCTAGCGGGGAAAGAGACCCAGTACTTC.

This clonotype was seen repeatedly, ten times or more. CDR3: CASSSNRGLRTEAFF. For the CDR3, the DNA is TGTGCCAGCAGTTCCAACAGGGGCCTAAGGACTGAAGCTTTCTTT. The rearrangement links TRBV28 to TRBJ1-1, with 7 bases aligning to TRBD1. The CDR3 is 15 amino acids. Germline values: CDR1 MDHEN, CDR2 SYDVKM. The V and J ends lost 4 bases and 5 bases, in that order; junction bases with no gene match: 10.

This clonotype was seen at least ten times. Written as DNA, the CDR3 is TGCGCCAGCAGCCAAGATTTCCCGCGGGAGGTGGCAGATACGCAGTATTTT. It translates to CASSQDFPREVADTQYF. This rearrangement joins TRBV4-3 to TRBJ2-3; the match to TRBD2 covers 8 bases. V lost 0 bases, J lost 4 bases, and 9 bases stayed unmatched. Germline values: CDR1 LGHNA, CDR2 YSLEER. CDR3 length: 17 residues.

This clonotype was seen repeatedly, ten times or more. The chain employs TRBV5-8 and TRBJ2-2; D might be TRBD1 or TRBD2, each matching 5 bases. Germline CDR1 reads SGHTS; CDR2 reads YDEGEE. Trimming pared 1 base from V and 5 bases from J, leaving 9 bases between. The CDR3 consists of 14 residues. The DNA of the CDR3 is TGTGCCAGCAGCTTGTGGGGGTTTACCGGGGAGCTGTTTTTT. Amino acids: CASSLWGFTGELFF.

This clonotype was counted at least ten times. The V call is TRBV11-2, the J call TRBJ2-5, with no clear D. Germline-derived CDR1 and CDR2 are SGHAT and FQNNGV. V lost 1 base, J lost 1 base, and 10 bases lay in between. This CDR3 comprises 15 residues. The CDR3 here is CASSLGAISQETQYF. The CDR3, as DNA: TGTGCCAGCAGCTTAGGAGCCATCTCCCAAGAGACCCAGTACTTC. The whole variable domain, remainder taken from reference TRBV11-2 and TRBJ2-5, is EAGVAQSPRYKIIEKRQSVAFWCNPISGHATLYWYQQILGQGPKLLIQFQNNGVVDDSQLPKDRFSAERLKGVDSTLKIQPAKLEDSAVYLCASSLGAISQETQYFGPGTRLLVL.

This clonotype was observed many times. V usage is TRBV27 and J usage is TRBJ2-7; D is tentatively TRBD1 or TRBD2 (5 bases each). The V end lost 5 bases, the J end lost 2 bases, and 13 bases lay between the germline ends. The CDR3 has 14 residues. Per the germline V gene, CDR1 is MNHEY and CDR2 is SMNVEV (reference sequence). In DNA, the CDR3 is TGTGCCAGCAGTACCGGGACCTTGGCCTACGAGCAGTACTTC. This encodes CASSTGTLAYEQYF.

This clonotype showed up many times. The chain employs TRBV5-1 and TRBJ1-3; 7 bases align to TRBD1. CDR3 length: 15 amino acids. Trimming cost V 4 bases and J 4 bases; bases outside gene matches: 8. Per the germline V gene, CDR1 is SGHRS and CDR2 is YFSETQ. CDR3 protein: CASSRGTESGNTIYF. As DNA, the CDR3 is TGCGCCAGCAGCAGGGGGACAGAGTCCGGAAACACCATATATTTT.

This clonotype showed up many times. The chain uses TRBV20-1 and TRBJ2-1, with D possibly matching TRBD2 (5 bases). The V gene's germline CDR1 is DFQATT and CDR2 SNEGSKA (reference sequence). The CDR3 sequence is 13 residues long. V was trimmed by 2 bases and J by 8 bases, leaving 13 bases between them. CDR3 in amino acids: CSARIPGRHEQFF. In nucleotides, the CDR3 is TGCAGTGCTAGAATACCTGGGAGACATGAGCAGTTCTTC.

This clonotype was seen at least ten times. CDR3 loop: CASSQDYGPYGYTF. CDR3 bases: TGTGCCAGCAGCCAAGATTACGGCCCCTATGGCTACACCTTC. The J gene is TRBJ1-2, the V gene TRBV4-2; D uncertain. CDR1 and CDR2 from the germline V gene are LGHNA and YNFKEQ. V was shortened by 0 bases and J by 4 bases, with 9 bases between the two germline ends. The CDR3 runs to 14 residues.

This clonotype was recorded many times. V gene TRBV7-6 combines with J gene TRBJ2-3; possibly TRBD1 for D (5 bases). Deletions cut 1 base from V and 0 bases from J, with 14 bases between. Germline assignment: CDR1 SGHVS and CDR2 FNYEAQ. The CDR3 totals 17 residues. CDR3 DNA sequence: TGTGCCAGCAGCTTAGGATACAGGCTTACTAGCACAGATACGCAGTATTTT. Translated, it gives CASSLGYRLTSTDTQYF.

In this sample, this clonotype turned up many times. The chain uses TRBV2 and TRBJ2-1; D is possibly TRBD2 (6 bases). V was pared by 8 bases and J by 2 bases, with 16 bases between. Germline V gene lookup returns CDR1 SNHLY and CDR2 FYNNEI. CDR3 size: 15 residues. DNA of the CDR3: TGTGCCAGCGGATTGCGGGAATCCCCCTACAATGAGCAGTTCTTC. Translation gives CASGLRESPYNEQFF.

There are many counts of this clonotype. The rearrangement links TRBV5-1 to TRBJ2-1; 9 bases match TRBD2. Germline V CDR1 and CDR2: SGHRS, YFSETQ. This CDR3 region has 15 residues. The junction had 7 bases not matched to a gene; V was cut back by 2 bases and J by 7 bases. The CDR3 here is CASSLDSGGRNEQFF. The CDR3 DNA reads TGCGCCAGCAGCTTAGATAGCGGGGGCCGGAATGAGCAGTTCTTC.

With respect to this clonotype: Given a much more abundant clone one base away, this may be a read error. The J gene is TRBJ2-1, the V gene TRBV11-2; D gene unclear. The CDR3 covers 16 residues. Germline V gene data show CDR1 as SGHAT and CDR2 as FQNNGV. CDR3 region: CASSATGLSSCNEQFF. In DNA form, the CDR3 reads TGTGCCAGCAGCGCAACCGGGTTGAGCTCCTGCAATGAGCAGTTCTTC.

This clonotype appeared a few times. The chain links TRBV5-1 to TRBJ2-3; D not certain. Trimming left V 1 base short and J 0 bases short, with 12 bases between. CDR1 and CDR2 from the germline V gene are SGHRS and YFSETQ. The CDR3 runs to 16 residues. CDR3 sequence: CASSLPVRTSTDTQYF. The CDR3 bases are TGCGCCAGCAGCTTGCCCGTTAGGACGAGCACAGATACGCAGTATTTT.

This chain connects TRBV30 to TRBJ2-7; D remains ambiguous. Looked up from germline, CDR1 is GTSNPN and CDR2 is SVGIG (reference sequence). V shed 0 bases and J shed 1 base, with 10 bases lying between them. The CDR3 loop spans 14 amino acids. CDR3 sequence (DNA): TGTGCCTGGAGTGTAATGACGGGTTCCTACGAGCAGTACTTC. It translates to CAWSVMTGSYEQYF.

This clonotype was seen repeatedly, ten times or more. The V call is TRBV6-6, the J call TRBJ2-2; weak D call: TRBD1 (5 bases). V was clipped by 7 bases and J by 6 bases, with 12 bases between them. Per the germline V gene, CDR1 is MNHNY and CDR2 is SVGAGI (reference sequence). The CDR3 runs to 13 residues. The CDR3 is CASKPGSPGELFF. For the CDR3, the DNA is TGTGCCAGCAAACCAGGGTCTCCCGGGGAGCTGTTTTTT.

This clonotype was recorded many times. The rearrangement links TRBV6-5 to TRBJ1-1; D remains unclear. The V gene's germline CDR1 is MNHEY and CDR2 SVGAGI. V lost 7 bases and J lost 4, with 7 bases in between. The CDR3 consists of 11 residues. CDR3 DNA sequence: TGTGCCAGCAAGCGGGGCACTGAAGCTTTCTTT. Protein sequence: CASKRGTEAFF.

This clonotype appeared many times. CDR3 bases: TGTGCCAGCAGTTTTGACCTTAAAAACATTCAGTACTTC. It is translated as CASSFDLKNIQYF. The V gene is TRBV12-3 or TRBV12-4, the J gene TRBJ2-4; D unresolved. V shed 3 bases and J shed 4 bases, with 7 bases lying between them. The CDR3 totals 13 residues.

In its sample, this clonotype was seen many times. This chain connects TRBV7-8 to TRBJ2-1; possibly TRBD1 or TRBD2 for D (5 bases each). Germline CDR1 reads SGHVS; CDR2 reads FQNEAQ. This CDR3 has 15 residues. Between the trimmed V and J ends, which lost 5 bases and 1 base, there was a span of 12 bases. In DNA, the CDR3 is TGTGCCAGCAGCCCCGGGACCGCATCCTACAATGAGCAGTTCTTC. Protein product: CASSPGTASYNEQFF.

This clonotype was counted many times. V gene TRBV4-3 combines with J gene TRBJ2-2; perhaps TRBD1 as D (5 bases). CDR3 length: 17 amino acids. Germline assignment: CDR1 LGHNA and CDR2 YSLEER. The ends were cut back, 1 base at V and 3 bases at J, with 15 bases in the middle. CDR3 bases: TGCGCCAGCAGCCAAGGGTTATGGGGCTCCTACACCGGGGAGCTGTTTTTT. The encoded protein is CASSQGLWGSYTGELFF.